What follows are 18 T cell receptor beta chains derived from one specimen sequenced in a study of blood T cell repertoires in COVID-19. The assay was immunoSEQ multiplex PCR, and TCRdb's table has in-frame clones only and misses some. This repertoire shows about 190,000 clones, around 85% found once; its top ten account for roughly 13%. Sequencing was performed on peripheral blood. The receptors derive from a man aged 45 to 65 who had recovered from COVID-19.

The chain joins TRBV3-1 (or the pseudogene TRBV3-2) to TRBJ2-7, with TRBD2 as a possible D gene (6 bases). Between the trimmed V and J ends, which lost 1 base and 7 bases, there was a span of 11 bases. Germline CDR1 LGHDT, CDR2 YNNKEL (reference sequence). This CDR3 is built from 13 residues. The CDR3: CASSQVRLAEQYF. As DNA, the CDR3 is TGTGCCAGCAGCCAAGTTCGCCTAGCGGAGCAGTACTTC.

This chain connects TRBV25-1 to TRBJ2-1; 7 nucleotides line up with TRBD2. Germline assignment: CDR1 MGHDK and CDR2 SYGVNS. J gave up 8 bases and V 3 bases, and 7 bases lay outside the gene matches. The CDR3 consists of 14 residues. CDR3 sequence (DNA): TGTGCCAGCAGTGAGGGCGGGAGCTTGTATGAGCAGTTCTTC. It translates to CASSEGGSLYEQFF. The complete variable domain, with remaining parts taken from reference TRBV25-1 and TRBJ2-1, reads EADIYQTPRYLVIGTGKKITLECSQTMGHDKMYWYQQDPGMELHLIHYSYGVNSTEKGDLSSESTVSRIRTEHFPLTLESARPSHTSQYLCASSEGGSLYEQFFGPGTRLTVL.

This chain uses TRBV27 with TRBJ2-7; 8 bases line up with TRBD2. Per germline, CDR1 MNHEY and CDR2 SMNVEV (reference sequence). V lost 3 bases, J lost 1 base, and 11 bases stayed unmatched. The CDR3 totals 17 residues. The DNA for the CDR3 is TGTGCCAGCAGTTTTGGGGTGGGGAGCGGGGGATCCTACGAGCAGTACTTC. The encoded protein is CASSFGVGSGGSYEQYF.

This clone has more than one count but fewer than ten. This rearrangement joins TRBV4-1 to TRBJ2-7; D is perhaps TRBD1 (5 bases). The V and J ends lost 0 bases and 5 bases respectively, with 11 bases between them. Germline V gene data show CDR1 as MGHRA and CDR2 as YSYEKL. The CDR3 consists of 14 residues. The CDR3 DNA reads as TGCGCCAGCAGCCAAGACCCTGCCAGGGACGAGCAGTACTTC. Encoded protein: CASSQDPARDEQYF.

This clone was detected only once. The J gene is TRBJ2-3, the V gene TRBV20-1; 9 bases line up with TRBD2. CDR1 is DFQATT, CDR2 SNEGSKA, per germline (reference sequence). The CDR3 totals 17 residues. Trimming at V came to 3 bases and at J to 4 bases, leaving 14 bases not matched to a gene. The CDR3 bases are TGCAGTGCTAGTTTTTTCGGGCTAGCGGGGTTGGCAGATACGCAGTATTTT. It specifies CSASFFGLAGLADTQYF.

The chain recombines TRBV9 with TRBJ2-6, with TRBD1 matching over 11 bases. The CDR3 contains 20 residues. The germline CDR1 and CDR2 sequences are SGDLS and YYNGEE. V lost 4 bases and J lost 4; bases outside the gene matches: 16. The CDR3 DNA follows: TGTGCCAGCAGCTTGGGCCCGGTTGGACAGGGGGCTTGGGGGGCCAACGTCCTGACTTTC. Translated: CASSLGPVGQGAWGANVLTF.

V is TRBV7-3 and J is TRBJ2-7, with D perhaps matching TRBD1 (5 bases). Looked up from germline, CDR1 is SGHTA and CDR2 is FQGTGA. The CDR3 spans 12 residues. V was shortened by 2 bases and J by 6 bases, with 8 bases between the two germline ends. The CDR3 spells CASSLEGVEQYF. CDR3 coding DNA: TGTGCCAGCAGCTTAGAAGGGGTCGAGCAGTACTTC.

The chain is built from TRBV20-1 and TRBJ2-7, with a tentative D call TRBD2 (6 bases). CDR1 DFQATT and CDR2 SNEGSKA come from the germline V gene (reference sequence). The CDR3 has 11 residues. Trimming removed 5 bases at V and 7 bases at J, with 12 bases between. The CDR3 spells CSAGRTSEQYF. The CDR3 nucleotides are TGCAGTGCTGGGAGGACGAGTGAGCAGTACTTC.

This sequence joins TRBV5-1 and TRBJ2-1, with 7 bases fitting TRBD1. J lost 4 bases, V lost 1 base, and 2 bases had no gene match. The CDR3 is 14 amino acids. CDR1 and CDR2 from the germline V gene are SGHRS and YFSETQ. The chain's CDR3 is CASSLRGPYNEQFF. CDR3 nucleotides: TGCGCCAGCAGCTTGAGGGGGCCTTACAATGAGCAGTTCTTC.

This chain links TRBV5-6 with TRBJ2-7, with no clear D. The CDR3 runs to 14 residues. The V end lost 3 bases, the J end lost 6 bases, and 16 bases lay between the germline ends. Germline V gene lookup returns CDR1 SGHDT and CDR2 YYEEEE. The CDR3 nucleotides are TGTGCCAGCAGCTCCTTGGCATCCTCAGGCGAGCAGTACTTC. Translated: CASSSLASSGEQYF.

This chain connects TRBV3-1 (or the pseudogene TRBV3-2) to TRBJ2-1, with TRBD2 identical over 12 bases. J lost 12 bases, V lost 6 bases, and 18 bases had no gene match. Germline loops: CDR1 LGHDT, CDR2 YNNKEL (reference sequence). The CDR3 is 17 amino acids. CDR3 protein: CASRGRATSGRFVRQFF. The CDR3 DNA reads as TGTGCCAGCAGAGGACGAGCCACTAGCGGGAGGTTTGTTAGGCAGTTCTTC.

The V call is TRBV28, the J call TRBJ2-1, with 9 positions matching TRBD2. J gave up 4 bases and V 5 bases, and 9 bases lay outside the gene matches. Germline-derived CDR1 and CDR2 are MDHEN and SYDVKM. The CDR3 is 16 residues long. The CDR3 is CASSRKGLASYNEQFF. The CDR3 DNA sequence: TGTGCCAGCAGTAGGAAGGGACTAGCTAGTTACAATGAGCAGTTCTTC.

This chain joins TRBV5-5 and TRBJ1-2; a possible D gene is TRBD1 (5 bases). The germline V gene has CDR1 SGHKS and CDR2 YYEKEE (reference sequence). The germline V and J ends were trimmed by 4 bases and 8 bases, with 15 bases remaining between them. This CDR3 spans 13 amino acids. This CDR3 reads CASSPGDWGGYTF. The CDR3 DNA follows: TGTGCCAGCAGCCCGGGGGATTGGGGAGGCTACACCTTC.

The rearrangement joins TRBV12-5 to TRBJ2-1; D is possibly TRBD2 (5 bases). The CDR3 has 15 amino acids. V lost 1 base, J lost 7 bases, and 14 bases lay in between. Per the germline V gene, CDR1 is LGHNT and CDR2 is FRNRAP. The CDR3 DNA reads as TGTGCTAGTGGTTTGGGAGAAGGCGGGCGTAATGAGCAGTTCTTC. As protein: CASGLGEGGRNEQFF.

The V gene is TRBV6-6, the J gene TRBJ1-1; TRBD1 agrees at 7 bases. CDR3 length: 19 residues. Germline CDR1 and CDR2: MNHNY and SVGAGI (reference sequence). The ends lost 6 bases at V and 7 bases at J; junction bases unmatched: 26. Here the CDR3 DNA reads TGTGCCAGCAGCTACAGGGGAATAAAAGGCCTGGTTCAAAAGGTTGAAGCTTTCTTT. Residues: CASSYRGIKGLVQKVEAFF.

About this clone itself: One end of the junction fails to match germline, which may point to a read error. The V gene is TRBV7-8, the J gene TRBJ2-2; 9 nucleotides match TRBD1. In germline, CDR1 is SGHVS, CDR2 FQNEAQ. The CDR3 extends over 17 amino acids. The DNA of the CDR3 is TGTGCCAGCAGGTCGTCCTCCGGGACAGGGAACGCCGGGGAGCTGTTTTTT. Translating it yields CASRSSSGTGNAGELFF.

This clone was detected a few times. The CDR3 region is CASYGGRALNEQFF. CDR3 nucleotide sequence: TGTGCCAGTTACGGGGGGAGGGCCTTGAATGAGCAGTTCTTC. This sequence joins TRBV6-6 and TRBJ2-1, with 7 bases that match TRBD2. V lost 9 bases and J lost 7; bases outside the gene matches: 12. From germline, CDR1 is MNHNY and CDR2 SVGAGI (reference sequence). The CDR3 consists of 14 residues.

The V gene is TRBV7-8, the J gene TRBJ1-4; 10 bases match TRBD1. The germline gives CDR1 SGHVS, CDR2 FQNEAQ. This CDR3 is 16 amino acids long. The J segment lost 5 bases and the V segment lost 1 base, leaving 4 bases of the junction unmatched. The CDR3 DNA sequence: TGTGCCAGCAGCTTAGATACGGGACAGGGGAATGAAAAACTGTTTTTT. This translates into CASSLDTGQGNEKLFF.